The 27 T cell receptor beta chains reported below all come from one sample, sequenced in a study of shared clonotypes between healthy human individuals. Using immunoSEQ multiplex PCR, the repertoire was profiled, and TCRdb retains in-frame clones only, with some absent. The table records about 670,000 clones, about 78% of them present only once. The sample consisted of memory CD4+ T cells sorted from blood. Subset described: CD45RA-negative fraction. The receptors were sampled from a woman in her 30s in good health.

V is TRBV4-2 and J is TRBJ2-1; 11 positions match TRBD2. The CDR3 is made up of 18 amino acids. Germline lookup yields CDR1 LGHNA and CDR2 YNFKEQ. After removal of 1 base from V and 5 bases from J, the junction contained 10 bases not matched to a gene. CDR3 coding DNA: TGTGCCAGCAGCCAAGGGTTGGTAGCGGGAGGGATAGACAATGAGCAGTTCTTC. Protein: CASSQGLVAGGIDNEQFF.

Of note for this clone: The junction and the germline gene differ at one end; a read error may be behind it. The J gene is TRBJ1-1, the V gene TRBV2; no definite D call. The germline CDR1 and CDR2 sequences are SNHLY and FYNNEI. The CDR3 runs 13 residues. This CDR3 reads CASQLFGRPTPEF. DNA of the CDR3: TGTGCCAGCCAGCTCTTCGGACGGCCGACGCCAGAGTTT.

The rearrangement uses TRBV10-3 and TRBJ1-3; D remains unclear. CDR1 is ENHRY, CDR2 SYGVKD, per germline. Trimming cost V 0 bases and J 11 bases, with 8 bases left between them. There are 12 residues in the CDR3. The CDR3 DNA sequence: TGTGCCATCAGTGAGTCGACGGGCCCCATATATTTT. Amino acids: CAISESTGPIYF.

The table lists this clone with a count of one. An end of the junction does not agree with germline; a read error may underlie this. The chain joins TRBV11-2 to TRBJ2-7; the D gene is possibly TRBD1 (5 bases). CDR3 length: 16 amino acids. CDR1 and CDR2 from the germline V gene are SGHAT and FQNNGV. This CDR3 reads CASNLIGRQGDAEQYF. The CDR3 DNA is TGTGCCAGCAACTTAATCGGTCGGCAGGGCGATGCCGAGCAGTACTTC.

The rearrangement uses TRBV5-1 and TRBJ1-1; 7 positions agree with TRBD1. V was pared by 6 bases and J by 0 bases, with 5 bases of the junction left unmatched. This CDR3 spans 14 amino acids. Germline loops: CDR1 SGHRS, CDR2 YFSETQ. CDR3 sequence reads: CASTEQGMNTEAFF. CDR3 DNA: TGCGCCAGCACCGAACAGGGGATGAACACTGAAGCTTTCTTT.

The chain links TRBV27 to TRBJ2-7; 15 positions match TRBD2. This CDR3 is 16 amino acids long. Germline V gene data show CDR1 as MNHEY and CDR2 as SMNVEV (reference sequence). Unmatched junction bases numbered 6, after V lost 5 bases and J lost 4 bases. The CDR3 bases are TGTGCCAGCAGTCCCGGGACTAGCGGGAGGAGGTACGAGCAGTACTTC. Translation gives CASSPGTSGRRYEQYF.

V is TRBV5-1 and J is TRBJ2-7, with 7 nucleotides matching TRBD1. V lost 4 bases to trimming and J lost 3 bases; unmatched junction nucleotides: 7. There are 14 residues in the CDR3. Germline-derived CDR1 and CDR2 are SGHRS and YFSETQ. This CDR3 is CASSRTGEGYEQYF. In DNA, the CDR3 is TGCGCCAGCAGCCGGACAGGTGAAGGCTACGAGCAGTACTTC.

The table lists this clone with many counts. This chain links TRBV27 with TRBJ2-1; 7 bases map to TRBD2. V dropped 5 bases and J dropped 4; count of bases not matched to a gene: 23. This CDR3 has 20 residues. Germline CDR1 and CDR2: MNHEY and SMNVEV (reference sequence). The CDR3 DNA reads TGTGCCAGCAGTACTTATGCCCCTGGGGAGCGGGACCCTTTTTACAATGAGCAGTTCTTC. This codes for CASSTYAPGERDPFYNEQFF.

The J gene is TRBJ2-5, the V gene TRBV18; 9 nucleotides agree with TRBD1. V lost 6 bases, J lost 5 bases, and 4 bases stayed unmatched. Germline CDR1 reads KGHSH; CDR2 reads LQKENI. This CDR3 is built from 13 residues. CDR3 sequence (DNA): TGTGCCAGCTCCGGGACAGGGACGGAGACCCAGTACTTC. Residues: CASSGTGTETQYF.

The V call is TRBV28, the J call TRBJ2-1, with D perhaps matching TRBD1 (6 bases). With 6 bases removed from V and 6 bases from J, the gap between germline ends came to 21 bases. The CDR3 loop spans 16 amino acids. Germline V CDR1 and CDR2: MDHEN, SYDVKM. The CDR3 DNA sequence: TGTGCCAGCAGGAAAGTAGGGGGTGGATGGGGCAATGAGCAGTTCTTC. Its protein product is CASRKVGGGWGNEQFF. The full variable domain, with the rest looked up from reference TRBV28 and TRBJ2-1, is DVKVTQSSRYLVKRTGEKVFLECVQDMDHENMFWYRQDPGLGLRLIYFSYDVKMKEKGDIPEGYSVSREKKERFSLILESASTNQTSMYLCASRKVGGGWGNEQFFGPGTRLTVL.

The V and J genes are TRBV28 and TRBJ1-1; no clear D gene. This CDR3 is 11 amino acids long. V lost 7 bases and J 8 bases, leaving 11 bases between the germline ends. Germline CDR1 MDHEN, CDR2 SYDVKM. CDR3 amino acids: CASTTSLEAFF. CDR3 coding DNA: TGTGCCAGCACAACCAGCCTCGAAGCTTTCTTT.

The chain employs TRBV28 and TRBJ2-2, with TRBD2 matching over 10 bases. The J segment lost 2 bases and the V segment lost 6 bases, leaving 0 bases of the junction unmatched. This CDR3 spans 14 amino acids. Germline assignment: CDR1 MDHEN and CDR2 SYDVKM. CDR3 loop: CASRLAGNTGELFF. The CDR3 bases are TGTGCCAGCAGACTAGCGGGAAACACCGGGGAGCTGTTTTTT. Full variable domain (remainder filled in from reference TRBV28 and TRBJ2-2): DVKVTQSSRYLVKRTGEKVFLECVQDMDHENMFWYRQDPGLGLRLIYFSYDVKMKEKGDIPEGYSVSREKKERFSLILESASTNQTSMYLCASRLAGNTGELFFGEGSRLTVL.

On this clone: Other DNA sequences in this specimen translate into the identical CDR3. The V call is TRBV6-1, the J call TRBJ1-5, with TRBD1 identical over 8 bases. V gave up 5 bases and J gave up 4 bases; unmatched junction bases: 1. Germline CDR1 and CDR2: MNHNS and SASEGT. This CDR3 contains 13 residues. The CDR3 nucleotides read TGTGCCAGCAGTCGGGACAGGAATCAGCCCCAGCATTTT. It codes for CASSRDRNQPQHF.

This clone was seen only a few times. This chain joins TRBV11-2 and TRBJ2-7; 10 nucleotides align to TRBD1. Germline values: CDR1 SGHAT, CDR2 FQNNGV. Germline trimming cut 8 bases from V and 3 bases from J; bases unmatched to any gene: 13. The CDR3 is made up of 16 amino acids. The CDR3 region is CASGFNEGQGFYEQYF. The CDR3 bases are TGTGCCAGCGGTTTTAACGAGGGACAGGGGTTCTACGAGCAGTACTTC.

The V and J genes are TRBV2 and TRBJ2-1, with D tentatively TRBD1 or TRBD2 (5 bases each). The germline V gene has CDR1 SNHLY and CDR2 FYNNEI. V was pared by 3 bases and J by 0 bases, with 15 bases between. This CDR3 is 17 amino acids long. The DNA of the CDR3 is TGTGCCAGCAGTGAGAGGGGACGGAGGATCTCCTACAATGAGCAGTTCTTC. Its translation: CASSERGRRISYNEQFF.

The chain employs TRBV19 and TRBJ1-1; a weak D match, TRBD1 (6 bases). The CDR3 length is 14 residues. Trimming left V 4 bases short and J 8 bases short, with 17 bases between. CDR1 LNHDA and CDR2 SQIVND come from the germline V gene (reference sequence). The DNA of the CDR3 is TGTGCCAGTAGTACCCTACAGGGAGTTGGAGAAGCTTTCTTT. It codes for CASSTLQGVGEAFF.

The J gene is TRBJ2-7, the V gene TRBV28; 9 bases align to TRBD2. V dropped 4 bases and J dropped 3; count of bases not matched to a gene: 10. The CDR3 length is 16 residues. The germline V gene has CDR1 MDHEN and CDR2 SYDVKM. The CDR3 DNA is TGTGCCAGCAGTTCCCCGAGTAGCGGGAGCGTCTACGAGCAGTACTTC. Translated, it gives CASSSPSSGSVYEQYF.

This clone was seen a handful of times. The gene calls are TRBV4-1 and TRBJ2-7; D possibly corresponds to TRBD1 (7 bases). This CDR3 has 13 residues. V was cut by 4 bases and J by 2 bases, with 9 bases left in between. Germline CDR1 and CDR2: MGHRA and YSYEKL. The CDR3 DNA reads as TGCGCCAGCAGCCGCGGGACAGCCTACGAGCAGTACTTC. Protein sequence: CASSRGTAYEQYF.

The chain couples TRBV6-5 to TRBJ2-1; TRBD2 agrees at 7 bases. The germline gives CDR1 MNHEY, CDR2 SVGAGI. Trimming cost V 0 bases and J 7 bases; bases outside gene matches: 9. The CDR3 totals 16 residues. As DNA, the CDR3 is TGTGCCAGCAGTTACTCCTCAAGACTAGCTGCTAATGAGCAGTTCTTC. Amino acid sequence: CASSYSSRLAANEQFF.

In nucleotides, the CDR3 is TGTGCCAGCAGCTTGAAGGGATTTGGGGCCAACGTCCTGACTTTC. This sequence encodes CASSLKGFGANVLTF. V gene TRBV5-4 combines with J gene TRBJ2-6; no firm D call. The germline V and J ends were trimmed by 1 base and 3 bases, with 8 bases remaining between them. Germline V gene sequence: CDR1 SGHNT, CDR2 YYREEE (reference sequence). This CDR3 comprises 15 residues.

The chain links TRBV19 to TRBJ2-1, with 7 bases fitting TRBD2. J lost 1 base, V lost 5 bases, and 11 bases had no gene match. The CDR3 is 17 amino acids. The germline V gene has CDR1 LNHDA and CDR2 SQIVND (reference sequence). This chain's CDR3 is CASSRSGLDWSYNEQFF. DNA for the CDR3: TGTGCCAGTAGTCGTTCTGGACTAGATTGGTCCTACAATGAGCAGTTCTTC.

This sequence joins TRBV7-6 and TRBJ2-7; 8 bases fit TRBD1. V dropped 1 base and J dropped 4; count of bases not matched to a gene: 3. This CDR3 is built from 14 residues. Germline V gives CDR1 SGHVS, CDR2 FNYEAQ. The chain's CDR3 is CASSLGTGKYEQYF. The CDR3 DNA follows: TGTGCCAGCAGCTTAGGGACAGGGAAGTACGAGCAGTACTTC.

This clone was observed a few times. V gene TRBV5-6 combines with J gene TRBJ2-3; 15 bases agree with TRBD2. V trimming: 5 bases; J trimming: 3 bases; junction bases outside the gene matches: 10. The CDR3 is made up of 18 amino acids. Per germline, CDR1 SGHDT and CDR2 YYEEEE. CDR3 DNA sequence: TGTGCCAGCAGGATCGCGGGACTAGCGGGAGGTAGGACAGATACGCAGTATTTT. Its protein is CASRIAGLAGGRTDTQYF.

The chain couples TRBV5-1 to TRBJ2-1; D could derive from TRBD1 or TRBD2 (5 bases each). Per the germline V gene, CDR1 is SGHRS and CDR2 is YFSETQ. V was trimmed by 0 bases and J by 8 bases, leaving 12 bases between them. The CDR3 has 14 residues. The CDR3 spells CASSLVGGFDEQFF. In DNA form, the CDR3 reads TGCGCCAGCAGCTTGGTTGGGGGATTCGATGAGCAGTTCTTC.

The chain couples TRBV28 to TRBJ2-7, with TRBD2 matching 14 bases. In germline, CDR1 is MDHEN, CDR2 SYDVKM. With V trimmed by 7 bases and J by 3 bases, 5 bases remained unmatched. The CDR3 consists of 15 residues. CDR3 residues: CASNGLAGGVYEQYF. Here the CDR3 DNA reads TGTGCCAGCAACGGACTAGCGGGAGGTGTCTACGAGCAGTACTTC.

The rearrangement joins TRBV28 to TRBJ2-1; the match to TRBD1 covers 9 bases. V lost 5 bases and J lost 4; bases outside the gene matches: 9. Per the germline V gene, CDR1 is MDHEN and CDR2 is SYDVKM. The length of the CDR3 is 16 residues. Written as DNA, the CDR3 is TGTGCCAGCAGTCCCGGGACAGGGATACCATACAATGAGCAGTTCTTC. The encoded protein is CASSPGTGIPYNEQFF.

V and J are TRBV5-1 and TRBJ2-1; D may be TRBD2 (6 bases). CDR1 is SGHRS and CDR2 is YFSETQ in the germline V gene. V was trimmed by 4 bases and J by 8 bases, leaving 19 bases between them. The CDR3 is 15 amino acids. CDR3 protein: CASSRRAAEQDEQFF. CDR3 sequence (DNA): TGCGCCAGCAGCCGGAGGGCCGCCGAGCAAGATGAGCAGTTCTTC. Filled out from reference TRBV5-1 and TRBJ2-1, the complete variable domain reads KAGVTQTPRYLIKTRGQQVTLSCSPISGHRSVSWYQQTPGQGLQFLFEYFSETQRNKGNFPGRFSGRQFSNSRSEMNVSTLELGDSALYLCASSRRAAEQDEQFFGPGTRLTVL.